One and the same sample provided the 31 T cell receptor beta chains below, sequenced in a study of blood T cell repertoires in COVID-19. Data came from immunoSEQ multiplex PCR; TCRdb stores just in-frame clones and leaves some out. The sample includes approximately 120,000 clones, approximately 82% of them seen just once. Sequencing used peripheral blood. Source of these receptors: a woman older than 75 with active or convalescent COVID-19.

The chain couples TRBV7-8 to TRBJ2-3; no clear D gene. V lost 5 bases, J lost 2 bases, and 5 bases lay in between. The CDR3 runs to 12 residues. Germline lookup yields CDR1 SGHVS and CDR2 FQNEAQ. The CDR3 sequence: CASSRLTDTQYF. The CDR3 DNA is TGTGCCAGCAGCCGCCTCACAGATACGCAGTATTTT.

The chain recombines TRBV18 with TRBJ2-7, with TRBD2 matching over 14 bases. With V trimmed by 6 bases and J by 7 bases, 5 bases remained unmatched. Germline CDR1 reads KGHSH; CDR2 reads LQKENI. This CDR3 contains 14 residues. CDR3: CASSLGLAGEEQYF. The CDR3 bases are TGTGCCAGCTCCCTGGGACTAGCGGGAGAAGAGCAGTACTTC.

The CDR3 DNA is TGTGCCAGCAGTTACTCGTGGCAGGGGGTAGCTTTCTTT. Its translation is CASSYSWQGVAFF. The chain uses TRBV6-5 and TRBJ1-1; 7 nucleotides line up with TRBD1. This CDR3 comprises 13 residues. Germline lookup yields CDR1 MNHEY and CDR2 SVGAGI. V shed 0 bases, J shed 10 bases, and the junction held 5 bases outside the gene matches.

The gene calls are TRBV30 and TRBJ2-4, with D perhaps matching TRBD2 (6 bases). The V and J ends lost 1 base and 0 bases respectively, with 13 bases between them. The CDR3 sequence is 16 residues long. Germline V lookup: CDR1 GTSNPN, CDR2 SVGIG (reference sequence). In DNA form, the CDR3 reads TGTGCCTGGAGTGCCCGCGGGGTGTTAGCCAAAAACATTCAGTACTTC. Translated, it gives CAWSARGVLAKNIQYF.

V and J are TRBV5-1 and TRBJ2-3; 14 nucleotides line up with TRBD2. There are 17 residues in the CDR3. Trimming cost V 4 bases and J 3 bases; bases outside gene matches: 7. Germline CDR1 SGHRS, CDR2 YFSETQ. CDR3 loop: CASSTGTSGSITDTQYF. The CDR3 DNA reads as TGCGCCAGCAGCACCGGGACTAGCGGGAGTATTACAGATACGCAGTATTTT.

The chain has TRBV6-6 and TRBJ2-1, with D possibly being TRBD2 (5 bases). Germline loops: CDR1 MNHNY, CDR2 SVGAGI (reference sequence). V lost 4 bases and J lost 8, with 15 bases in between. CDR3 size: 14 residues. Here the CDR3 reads CASSFPARADEQFF. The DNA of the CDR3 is TGTGCCAGCAGTTTCCCCGCGCGGGCCGATGAGCAGTTCTTC.

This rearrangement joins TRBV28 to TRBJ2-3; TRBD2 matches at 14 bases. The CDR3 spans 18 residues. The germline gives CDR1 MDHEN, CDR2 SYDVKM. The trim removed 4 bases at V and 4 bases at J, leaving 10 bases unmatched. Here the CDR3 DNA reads TGTGCCAGCAGTTCGCTTGGGACTAGCGGGAGTAGTCCAGATACGCAGTATTTT. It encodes CASSSLGTSGSSPDTQYF.

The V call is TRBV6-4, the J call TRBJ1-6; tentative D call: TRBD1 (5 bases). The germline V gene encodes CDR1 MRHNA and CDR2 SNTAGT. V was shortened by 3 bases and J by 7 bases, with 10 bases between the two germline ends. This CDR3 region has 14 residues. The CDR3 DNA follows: TGTGCCAGCAGTGAAGGGGTTCGAAATTCACCCCTCCACTTT. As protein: CASSEGVRNSPLHF.

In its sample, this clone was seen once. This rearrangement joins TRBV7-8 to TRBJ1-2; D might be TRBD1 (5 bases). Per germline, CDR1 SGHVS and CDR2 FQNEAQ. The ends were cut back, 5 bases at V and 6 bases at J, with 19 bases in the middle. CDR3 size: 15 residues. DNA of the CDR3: TGTGCCAGCAGCCCCTCCTTGACAGCCTTTGATGGCTACACCTTC. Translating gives CASSPSLTAFDGYTF. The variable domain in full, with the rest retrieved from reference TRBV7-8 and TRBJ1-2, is GAGVSQSPRYKVAKRGQDVALRCDPISGHVSLFWYQQALGQGPEFLTYFQNEAQLDKSGLPSDRFFAERPEGSVSTLKIQRTQQEDSAVYLCASSPSLTAFDGYTFGSGTRLTVV.

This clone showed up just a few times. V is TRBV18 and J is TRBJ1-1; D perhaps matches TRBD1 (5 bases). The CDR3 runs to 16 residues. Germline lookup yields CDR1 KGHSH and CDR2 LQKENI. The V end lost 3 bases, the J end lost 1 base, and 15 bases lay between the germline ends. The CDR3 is CASSPKQAGGNTEAFF. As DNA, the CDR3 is TGTGCCAGCTCACCTAAACAGGCGGGGGGGAACACTGAAGCTTTCTTT.

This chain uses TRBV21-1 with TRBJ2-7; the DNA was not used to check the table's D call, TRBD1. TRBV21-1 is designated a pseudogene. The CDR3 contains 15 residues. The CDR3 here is CASSKVTELTSEQYF. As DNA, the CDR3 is TGTGCCAGCAGCAAAGTGACAGAGCTTACCTCCGAGCAGTACTTC.

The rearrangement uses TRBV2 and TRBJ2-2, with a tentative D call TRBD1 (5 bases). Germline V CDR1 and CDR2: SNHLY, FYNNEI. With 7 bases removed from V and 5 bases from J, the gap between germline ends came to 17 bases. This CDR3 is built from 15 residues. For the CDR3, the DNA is TGTGCCAGCAAACCCGGCTCTCCAGGGACCGGGGAGCTGTTTTTT. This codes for CASKPGSPGTGELFF.

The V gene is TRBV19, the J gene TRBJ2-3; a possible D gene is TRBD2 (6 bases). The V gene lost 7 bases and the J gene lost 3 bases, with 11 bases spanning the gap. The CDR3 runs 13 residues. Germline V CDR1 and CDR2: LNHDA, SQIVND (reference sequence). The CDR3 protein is CASKLGGTDTQYF. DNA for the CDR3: TGTGCCAGTAAGCTGGGAGGAACAGATACGCAGTATTTT.

In DNA form, the CDR3 reads TGTGCCAGCAGTTACTTTGGGAGCGCTGAAGCTTTCTTT. Translating it yields CASSYFGSAEAFF. V usage is TRBV6-5 and J usage is TRBJ1-1; D is ambiguous. CDR1 and CDR2 from the germline V gene are MNHEY and SVGAGI. The CDR3 runs 13 residues. The germline V and J ends were trimmed by 1 base and 6 bases, with 9 bases remaining between them.

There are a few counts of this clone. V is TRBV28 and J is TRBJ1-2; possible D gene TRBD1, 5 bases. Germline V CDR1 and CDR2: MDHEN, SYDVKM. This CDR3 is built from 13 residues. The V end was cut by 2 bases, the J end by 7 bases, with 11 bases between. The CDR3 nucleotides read TGTGCCAGCAGTTTAGGGCAGGGTGGTGGCTACACCTTC. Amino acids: CASSLGQGGGYTF.

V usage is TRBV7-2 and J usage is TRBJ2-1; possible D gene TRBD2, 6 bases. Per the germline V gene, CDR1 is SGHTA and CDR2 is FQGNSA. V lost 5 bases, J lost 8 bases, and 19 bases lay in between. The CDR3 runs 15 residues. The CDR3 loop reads CASSQVTGVVYEQFF. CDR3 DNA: TGTGCCAGCAGCCAGGTAACGGGAGTGGTATATGAGCAGTTCTTC. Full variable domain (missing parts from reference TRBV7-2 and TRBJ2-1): GAGVSQSPSNKVTEKGKDVELRCDPISGHTALYWYRQSLGQGLEFLIYFQGNSAPDKSGLPSDRFSAERTGGSVSTLTIQRTQQEDSAVYLCASSQVTGVVYEQFFGPGTRLTVL.

The CDR3 protein is CASSLIPSATDTQYF. CDR3 in DNA: TGCGCCAGCAGCTTGATTCCTAGCGCGACAGATACGCAGTATTTT. The chain recombines TRBV5-1 with TRBJ2-3; possibly TRBD2 for D (6 bases). The CDR3 loop spans 15 amino acids. V lost 1 base to trimming and J lost 3 bases, with 12 bases between them. Germline CDR1 and CDR2: SGHRS and YFSETQ.

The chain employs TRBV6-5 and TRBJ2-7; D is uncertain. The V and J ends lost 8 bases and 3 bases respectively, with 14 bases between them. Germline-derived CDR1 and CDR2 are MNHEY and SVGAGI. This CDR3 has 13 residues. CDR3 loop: CASLRNWSYEQYF. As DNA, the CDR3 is TGTGCCAGCCTTCGGAACTGGAGCTACGAGCAGTACTTC.

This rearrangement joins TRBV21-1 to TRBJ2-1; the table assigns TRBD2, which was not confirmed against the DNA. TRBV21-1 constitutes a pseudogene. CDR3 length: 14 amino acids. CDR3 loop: CASIRTSGYNEQFF. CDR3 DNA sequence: TGTGCCAGCATCCGGACTAGCGGCTACAATGAGCAGTTCTTC.

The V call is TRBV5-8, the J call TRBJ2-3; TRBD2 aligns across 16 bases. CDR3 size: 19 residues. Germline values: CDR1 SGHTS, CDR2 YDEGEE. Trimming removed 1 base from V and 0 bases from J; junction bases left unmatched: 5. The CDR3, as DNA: TGTGCCAGCAGCTTGCCGGGACTAGCGGGAGGGCCGAGCACAGATACGCAGTATTTT. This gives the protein CASSLPGLAGGPSTDTQYF.

The CDR3 region has the DNA TGTGCCAGCAGCCCTGAAATCGGGACAGGGGGATACAATGAGCAGTTCTTC. Translation: CASSPEIGTGGYNEQFF. The V gene is TRBV7-2, the J gene TRBJ2-1, with 11 bases aligning to TRBD1. Unmatched junction bases numbered 10, after V lost 5 bases and J lost 4 bases. The CDR3 contains 17 residues. From germline, CDR1 is SGHTA and CDR2 FQGNSA.

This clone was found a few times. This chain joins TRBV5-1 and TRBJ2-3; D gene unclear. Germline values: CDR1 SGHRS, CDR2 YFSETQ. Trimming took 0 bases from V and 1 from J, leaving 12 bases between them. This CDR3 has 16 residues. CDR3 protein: CASSLDRRRGTDTQYF. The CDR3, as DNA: TGCGCCAGCAGCTTGGATCGGCGTCGGGGCACAGATACGCAGTATTTT.

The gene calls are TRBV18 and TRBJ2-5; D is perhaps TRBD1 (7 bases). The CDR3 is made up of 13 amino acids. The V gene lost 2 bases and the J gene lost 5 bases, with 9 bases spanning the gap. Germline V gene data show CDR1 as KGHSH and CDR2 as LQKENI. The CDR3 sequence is CASSPGGGETQYF. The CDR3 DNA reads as TGTGCCAGCTCACCAGGAGGGGGCGAGACCCAGTACTTC.

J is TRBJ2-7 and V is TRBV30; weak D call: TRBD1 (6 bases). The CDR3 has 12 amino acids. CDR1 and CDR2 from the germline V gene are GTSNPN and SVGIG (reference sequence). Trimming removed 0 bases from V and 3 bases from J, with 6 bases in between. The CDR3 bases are TGTGCCTGGAGTGTACAGGGCTACGAGCAGTACTTC. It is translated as CAWSVQGYEQYF.

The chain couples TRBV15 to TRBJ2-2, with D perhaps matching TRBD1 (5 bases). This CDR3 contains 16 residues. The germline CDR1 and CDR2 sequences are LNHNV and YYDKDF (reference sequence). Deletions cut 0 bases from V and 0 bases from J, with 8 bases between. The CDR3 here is CATSRDGATNTGELFF. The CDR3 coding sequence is TGTGCCACCAGCAGAGATGGGGCGACGAACACCGGGGAGCTGTTTTTT.

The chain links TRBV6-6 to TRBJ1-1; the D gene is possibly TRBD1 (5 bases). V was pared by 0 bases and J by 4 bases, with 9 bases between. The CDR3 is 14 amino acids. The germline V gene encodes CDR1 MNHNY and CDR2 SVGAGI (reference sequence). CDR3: CASSYSLGGTEAFF. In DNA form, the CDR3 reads TGTGCCAGCAGTTACTCTCTGGGGGGCACTGAAGCTTTCTTT.

CDR3 DNA: TGTGCCAGCAGTTACAACAGTAGGGGCACTGAAGCTTTCTTT. Protein product: CASSYNSRGTEAFF. This chain uses TRBV6-6 with TRBJ1-1, with TRBD1 as a possible D gene (5 bases). Trimming took 2 bases from V and 4 from J, leaving 11 bases between them. Germline CDR1 MNHNY, CDR2 SVGAGI (reference sequence). This CDR3 has 14 amino acids.

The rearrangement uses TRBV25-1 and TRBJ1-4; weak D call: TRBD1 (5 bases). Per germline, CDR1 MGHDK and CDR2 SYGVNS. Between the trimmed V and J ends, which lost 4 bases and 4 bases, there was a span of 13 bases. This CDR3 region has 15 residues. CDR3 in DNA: TGTGCCAGCAGTGCGGTCGACAGCCTTAATGAAAAACTGTTTTTT. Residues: CASSAVDSLNEKLFF.

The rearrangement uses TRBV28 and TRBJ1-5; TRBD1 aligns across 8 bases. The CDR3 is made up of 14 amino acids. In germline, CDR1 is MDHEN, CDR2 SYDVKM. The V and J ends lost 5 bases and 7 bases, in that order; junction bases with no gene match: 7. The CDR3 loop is CASSPSTGVQPQHF. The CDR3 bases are TGTGCCAGCAGTCCTTCGACAGGGGTCCAGCCCCAGCATTTT.

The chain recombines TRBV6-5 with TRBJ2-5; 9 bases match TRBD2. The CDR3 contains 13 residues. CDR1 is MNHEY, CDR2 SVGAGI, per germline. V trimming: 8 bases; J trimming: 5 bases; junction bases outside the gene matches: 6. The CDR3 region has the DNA TGTGCCAGCGGGCTAGCGGGGCCCGAGACCCAGTACTTC. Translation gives CASGLAGPETQYF.

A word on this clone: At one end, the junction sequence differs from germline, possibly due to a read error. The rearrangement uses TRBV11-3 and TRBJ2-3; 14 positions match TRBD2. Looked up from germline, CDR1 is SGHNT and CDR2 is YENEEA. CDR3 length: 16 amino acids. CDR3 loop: CASSLGTSGSIDTQYF. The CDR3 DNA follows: TGTGCCAGCAGCTTGGGGACTAGCGGGAGCATAGATACGCAGTATTTT.